This entry lists 5 T cell receptor beta chains sequenced from one sample in a study of blood T cells in healthy people across ages. Combining a sample-barcoded 5' primer with a J-beta primer mix, a second PCR ran for roughly 7 to 11 cycles. TCRdb reprocessed the 5' RACE reads with MiXCR, giving one entry per CDR3 protein. The sample shows some 1.1 million distinct CDR3 sequences, roughly two fifths of them seen only once. Source material: blood. These receptor sequences come from a man between 18 and 35 years old in good health.

The V and J genes are TRBV10-3 and TRBJ1-5, with a tentative D call TRBD1 (5 bases). Deletions cut 4 bases from V and 5 bases from J, with 15 bases between. Germline V gives CDR1 ENHRY, CDR2 SYGVKD. This CDR3 is built from 15 residues. The CDR3 region is CAISGGTEGYQPQHF. The CDR3 DNA follows: TGTGCCATCAGTGGGGGGACGGAAGGATATCAGCCCCAGCATTTT.

This chain connects TRBV25-1 to TRBJ1-5; D is uncertain. V was shortened by 3 bases and J by 4 bases, with 7 bases between the two germline ends. Per the germline V gene, CDR1 is MGHDK and CDR2 is SYGVNS. The length of the CDR3 is 13 residues. The CDR3 nucleotides read TGTGCCAGCAGTGATGGGTGGAATCAGCCCCAGCATTTT. Encoded protein: CASSDGWNQPQHF.

This chain links TRBV20-1 with TRBJ2-1, with TRBD1 as a possible D gene (6 bases). Germline V gene sequence: CDR1 DFQATT, CDR2 SNEGSKA (reference sequence). With 6 bases removed from V and 7 bases from J, the gap between germline ends came to 19 bases. The CDR3 is made up of 14 amino acids. The CDR3 bases are TGCAGTGCACGAGGGCGGCAGGGGTGGAATGAGCAGTTCTTC. Its protein product is CSARGRQGWNEQFF.

This clonotype was recorded a few times. The J gene is TRBJ2-1, the V gene TRBV20-1, with 10 bases aligning to TRBD1. This CDR3 region has 15 residues. Germline V gene sequence: CDR1 DFQATT, CDR2 SNEGSKA (reference sequence). Germline trimming cut 6 bases from V and 8 bases from J; bases unmatched to any gene: 13. The CDR3 DNA sequence: TGCAGTGCGTCACTACCGGGACAGGGGTCATATGAGCAGTTCTTC. Protein sequence: CSASLPGQGSYEQFF.

V usage is TRBV20-1 and J usage is TRBJ1-4, with D perhaps TRBD1 (5 bases). The germline CDR1 and CDR2 sequences are DFQATT and SNEGSKA (reference sequence). The ends were cut back, 5 bases at V and 10 bases at J, with 17 bases in the middle. This CDR3 spans 13 amino acids. In DNA, the CDR3 is TGCAGTGCTCCTACGGGGCCCGCTGGAAAACTGTTTTTT. It yields the protein CSAPTGPAGKLFF.